A single sample is the source of the 20 T cell receptor beta chains below, sequenced in a study of CD8 T cells in ankylosing spondylitis. Antigen specificity for these receptors is unknown. The study, taken as a whole, reports: One TCR beta motif, made up of roughly 8 highly homologous variants, appeared characteristic of ankylosing spondylitis blood.

TCRdb recomputed calls from the 5' RACE reads with MiXCR, one row per CDR3 protein. The table includes about 440,000 distinct CDR3 sequences, approximately 17% detected once. The sample consisted of blood, either unsorted or a sorted T cell fraction (not recorded which). The receptors shown here come from a male donor with ankylosing spondylitis.

This clonotype turned up a few times. The chain employs TRBV25-1 and TRBJ2-2; D is ambiguous. Germline values: CDR1 MGHDK, CDR2 SYGVNS. Trimming removed 6 bases at V and 7 bases at J, with 15 bases between. The CDR3 covers 14 residues. The CDR3 DNA is TGTGCCAGCAGGGGGTTCGGTTTTGGCGGGGAGCTGTTTTTT. Amino acids: CASRGFGFGGELFF.

The chain employs TRBV5-1 and TRBJ2-5; D not resolved. CDR1 and CDR2 (germline): SGHRS, YFSETQ. CDR3 length: 11 amino acids. V lost 4 bases and J 4 bases, leaving 5 bases between the germline ends. This chain's CDR3 is CASSVTETQYF. CDR3 sequence (DNA): TGCGCCAGCAGCGTCACAGAGACCCAGTACTTC. The whole variable domain, filled in from reference TRBV5-1 and TRBJ2-5, reads KAGVTQTPRYLIKTRGQQVTLSCSPISGHRSVSWYQQTPGQGLQFLFEYFSETQRNKGNFPGRFSGRQFSNSRSEMNVSTLELGDSALYLCASSVTETQYFGPGTRLLVL.

This clonotype was observed at least ten times. This chain joins TRBV10-3 and TRBJ2-1; 10 nucleotides align to TRBD1. Trimming at V came to 6 bases and at J to 10 bases, leaving 3 bases not matched to a gene. The CDR3 extends over 12 amino acids. Germline V gene sequence: CDR1 ENHRY, CDR2 SYGVKD. Here the CDR3 reads CAISGTGAEQFF. The CDR3 DNA is TGTGCCATCAGCGGGACAGGGGCCGAGCAGTTCTTC.

V and J are TRBV2 and TRBJ2-4, with TRBD1 identical over 7 bases. The length of the CDR3 is 14 residues. Germline V lookup: CDR1 SNHLY, CDR2 FYNNEI. The V gene end was trimmed by 6 bases and the J gene end by 2 bases; junction bases not matched to a gene: 4. CDR3 nucleotides: TGTGCCAGCAGAGACAGGGTTACCAAAAACATTCAGTACTTC. This codes for CASRDRVTKNIQYF.

This clonotype was detected only a few times. The V and J genes are TRBV20-1 and TRBJ2-5, with 9 bases lining up with TRBD2. Per the germline V gene, CDR1 is DFQATT and CDR2 is SNEGSKA (reference sequence). After removal of 4 bases from V and 5 bases from J, the junction contained 11 bases not matched to a gene. The CDR3 spans 15 residues. The CDR3 reads CSAMGAGTSSETQYF. The CDR3 DNA reads as TGCAGTGCTATGGGCGCGGGGACTAGCAGCGAGACCCAGTACTTC.

This clonotype was picked up a small number of times. The chain employs TRBV29-1 and TRBJ2-3; D possibly uses TRBD1 or TRBD2 (5 bases each). The length of the CDR3 is 14 residues. Between the trimmed V and J ends, which lost 1 base and 6 bases, there was a span of 14 bases. From germline, CDR1 is SQVTM and CDR2 ANQGSEA. Written as DNA, the CDR3 is TGCAGCGTTGAAGTTTTCACCGGGGCGGATACGCAGTATTTT. This translates into CSVEVFTGADTQYF.

This clonotype occurred many times. The J gene is TRBJ2-7, the V gene TRBV10-3; D is unresolved. This CDR3 is 13 amino acids long. Trimming stripped 3 bases from V and 4 bases from J, with 10 bases between. Germline V gene sequence: CDR1 ENHRY, CDR2 SYGVKD. CDR3 sequence reads: CAISDSRQYEQYF. CDR3 DNA sequence: TGTGCCATCAGTGATTCCAGGCAGTACGAGCAGTACTTC.

This clonotype occurred a few times. The chain's CDR3 is CAISEYGGNQETQYF. DNA of the CDR3: TGTGCCATCAGTGAGTACGGGGGAAACCAAGAGACCCAGTACTTC. V is TRBV10-3 and J is TRBJ2-5, with D perhaps matching TRBD2 (6 bases). This CDR3 contains 15 residues. Trimming left V 1 base short and J 0 bases short, with 9 bases between. CDR1 is ENHRY and CDR2 is SYGVKD in the germline V gene.

This clonotype appeared many times. The chain has TRBV20-1 and TRBJ2-7, with D perhaps TRBD2 (6 bases). The germline V gene has CDR1 DFQATT and CDR2 SNEGSKA (reference sequence). Trimming pared 7 bases from V and 7 bases from J, leaving 17 bases between. The CDR3 spans 12 residues. The CDR3 here is CSVSSGRQEQYF. CDR3 nucleotides: TGCAGTGTAAGTAGCGGCCGTCAGGAGCAGTACTTC.

This clonotype was seen ten or more times. The chain links TRBV12-3 or TRBV12-4 to TRBJ1-2, with a possible D match to TRBD1 (6 bases). The CDR3 runs 13 residues. V lost 3 bases, J lost 4 bases, and 9 bases lay in between. The CDR3 DNA follows: TGTGCCAGCAGTTTTCAGGGGATCTATGGCTACACCTTC. It yields the protein CASSFQGIYGYTF.

This clonotype was seen many times. The chain is built from TRBV28 and TRBJ2-3; 8 bases agree with TRBD2. The CDR3 sequence is 16 residues long. CDR1 and CDR2 (germline): MDHEN, SYDVKM. The ends lost 3 bases at V and 4 bases at J; junction bases unmatched: 9. The CDR3 DNA reads TGTGCCAGCAGTTTTTCCCGGGTAGCGGGATCAGATACGCAGTATTTT. Residues: CASSFSRVAGSDTQYF. The variable domain in full, with the rest retrieved from reference TRBV28 and TRBJ2-3, is DVKVTQSSRYLVKRTGEKVFLECVQDMDHENMFWYRQDPGLGLRLIYFSYDVKMKEKGDIPEGYSVSREKKERFSLILESASTNQTSMYLCASSFSRVAGSDTQYFGPGTRLTVL.

This clonotype appeared many times. The chain couples TRBV12-3 or TRBV12-4 to TRBJ2-5, with 8 positions matching TRBD2. This CDR3 has 14 residues. V shed 8 bases and J 5 bases; nucleotides not matched to a gene: 10. The CDR3 DNA is TGTGCCAGCGGTCTGAGCGGGAGTGGCGAGACCCAGTACTTC. As protein: CASGLSGSGETQYF.

The rearrangement links TRBV19 to TRBJ2-3, with a weak D call TRBD1 (5 bases). In germline, CDR1 is LNHDA, CDR2 SQIVND (reference sequence). CDR3 length equals 13 residues. V lost 6 bases, J lost 4 bases, and 11 bases lay in between. The CDR3 nucleotides are TGTGCCAGTAGAGGACATCTGGCAGATACGCAGTATTTT. Its translation is CASRGHLADTQYF.

The gene calls are TRBV2 and TRBJ2-7; unclear D gene. This CDR3 contains 12 residues. Germline V gene lookup returns CDR1 SNHLY and CDR2 FYNNEI. The ends were cut back, 5 bases at V and 7 bases at J, with 12 bases in the middle. The CDR3 spells CASSSLTWEQYF. Here the CDR3 DNA reads TGTGCCAGCAGTTCCCTTACTTGGGAGCAGTACTTC.

The J gene is TRBJ1-1, the V gene TRBV3-1, with a tentative D call TRBD1 (5 bases). The CDR3 sequence is 14 residues long. V was clipped by 4 bases and J by 4 bases, with 13 bases between them. Per the germline V gene, CDR1 is LGHDT and CDR2 is YNNKEL (reference sequence). The CDR3 is CASSLNQGVTEAFF. The CDR3 DNA reads as TGTGCCAGCAGCCTTAATCAGGGTGTCACTGAAGCTTTCTTT. The variable domain in full, completed from reference TRBV3-1 and TRBJ1-1, reads DTAVSQTPKYLVTQMGNDKSIKCEQNLGHDTMYWYKQDSKKFLKIMFSYNNKELIINETVPNRFSPKSPDKAHLNLHINSLELGDSAVYFCASSLNQGVTEAFFGQGTRLTVV.

In this sample, this clonotype turned up a few times. The J gene is TRBJ2-1, the V gene TRBV5-5, with 8 bases that match TRBD1. J gave up 2 bases and V 4 bases, and 5 bases lay outside the gene matches. The CDR3 covers 15 residues. The V gene's germline CDR1 is SGHKS and CDR2 YYEKEE (reference sequence). CDR3 region: CASSIDRGPYNEQFF. CDR3 coding DNA: TGTGCCAGCAGCATTGACAGGGGCCCCTACAATGAGCAGTTCTTC.

A few counts support this clonotype. V and J are TRBV5-1 and TRBJ2-1, with D tentatively TRBD2 (6 bases). The CDR3 runs to 15 residues. The V gene's germline CDR1 is SGHRS and CDR2 YFSETQ. V lost 7 bases and J 6 bases, leaving 20 bases between the germline ends. DNA for the CDR3: TGCGCCAGCTGCCCAGGGACTGAACCGGGCAATGAGCAGTTCTTC. It translates to CASCPGTEPGNEQFF.

This clonotype has only a few counts. The chain couples TRBV5-1 to TRBJ2-5; D is unresolved. The V end lost 0 bases, the J end lost 2 bases, and 5 bases lay between the germline ends. Germline lookup yields CDR1 SGHRS and CDR2 YFSETQ. The CDR3 contains 13 residues. CDR3 amino acids: CASSLARQETQYF. CDR3 bases: TGCGCCAGCAGCTTGGCCAGACAAGAGACCCAGTACTTC.

This chain connects TRBV20-1 to TRBJ2-7, with 7 nucleotides matching TRBD2. Germline CDR1 is DFQATT and CDR2 is SNEGSKA (reference sequence). This CDR3 is built from 13 residues. The CDR3 bases are TGCAGCTCGTCGGCGGGAGACTCGTACGAGCAGTACTTC. This translates into CSSSAGDSYEQYF.

V usage is TRBV28 and J usage is TRBJ2-2; TRBD1 matches 7 bases. This CDR3 contains 15 residues. V shed 4 bases and J 7 bases; nucleotides not matched to a gene: 9. CDR1 and CDR2 (germline): MDHEN, SYDVKM. The CDR3 nucleotides read TGTGCCAGCAGTTCCGTCGACAGGGTAGTCGGGGAGCTGTTTTTT. Its protein is CASSSVDRVVGELFF.